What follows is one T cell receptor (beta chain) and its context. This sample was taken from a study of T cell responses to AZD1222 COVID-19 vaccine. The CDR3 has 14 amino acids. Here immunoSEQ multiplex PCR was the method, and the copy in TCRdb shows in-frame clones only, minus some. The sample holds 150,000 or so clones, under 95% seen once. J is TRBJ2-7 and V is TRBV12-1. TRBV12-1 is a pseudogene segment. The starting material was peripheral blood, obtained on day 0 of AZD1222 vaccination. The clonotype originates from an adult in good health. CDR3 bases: TGTGCCAGCAGCTTAACTCTGGGCTCCTACGAGCAGTACTTC. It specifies CASSLTLGSYEQYF.